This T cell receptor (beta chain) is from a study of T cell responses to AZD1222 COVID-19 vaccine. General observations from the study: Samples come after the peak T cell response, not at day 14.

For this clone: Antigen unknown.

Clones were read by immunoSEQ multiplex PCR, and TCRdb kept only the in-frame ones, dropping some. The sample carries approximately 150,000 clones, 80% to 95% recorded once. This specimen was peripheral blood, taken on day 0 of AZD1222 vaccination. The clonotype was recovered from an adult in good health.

This chain's CDR3 is CASSYSFVSQGGTHTF. For the CDR3, the DNA is TGTGCCAGCAGTTACTCGTTCGTGAGCCAGGGGGGAACCCACACCTTC. This chain uses TRBV6-5 with TRBJ1-2; the match to TRBD1 covers 7 bases. The CDR3 has 16 amino acids. Germline values: CDR1 MNHEY, CDR2 SVGAGI. The J segment lost 12 bases and the V segment lost 0 bases, leaving 16 bases of the junction unmatched.